The next 23 T cell receptor beta chains were all read from a single sample in a study of tumor and adjacent non-tumor tissue in lung cancer. No cell sorting was done before RNA was extracted from the tissue. Three rounds of nested PCR, following a modified ARM-PCR protocol, produced the TCRbeta library. From the multiplex PCR reads, TCRdb called clonotypes with MiXCR, one entry per CDR3 protein. The sample lists approximately 120,000 distinct CDR3 sequences; about 75% were seen once. The sequenced material came from lung tumor tissue. The receptors come from a woman aged 60-75 years with non-small cell lung cancer.

This clonotype was observed a handful of times. The chain joins TRBV5-4 to TRBJ1-6; possible D gene TRBD1, 5 bases. CDR1 and CDR2 (germline): SGHNT, YYREEE (reference sequence). The CDR3 contains 15 residues. The ends were cut back, 3 bases at V and 10 bases at J, with 17 bases in the middle. DNA for the CDR3: TGTGCCAGCAGCTCCTATGGCAGGGAACGATCACCCCTCCACTTT. The encoded protein is CASSSYGRERSPLHF.

With respect to this clonotype: A much larger clone differs from this one at a single base, so this may be a read error. The V call is TRBV12-3 or TRBV12-4, the J call TRBJ1-2; D unclear. V gave up 4 bases and J gave up 2 bases, with 11 bases separating them. The length of the CDR3 is 14 residues. In DNA form, the CDR3 reads TGTGCCAGCAGTTCATGGTCTCGAAACTATGGCTACACCTTC. Protein sequence: CASSSWSRNYGYTF.

Remarks on this clonotype: Its ends do not fully match the called genes, so a read error is possible. The chain is built from TRBV4-1 and TRBJ1-6; D gene uncertain. The CDR3 loop spans 15 amino acids. Germline-derived CDR1 and CDR2 are MGHRA and YSYEKL. The CDR3 spells CASSQDIQCNSPHHF. CDR3 nucleotides: TGCGCCAGCAGCCAAGATATACAGTGCAATTCACCCCACCACTTT.

Concerning this clonotype itself: Sequence at one end of the junction differs from germline and may be a read error. The rearrangement joins TRBV11-3 to TRBJ2-7; TRBD2 might be the D (6 bases). Germline assignment: CDR1 SGHNT and CDR2 YENEEA. The CDR3 extends over 15 amino acids. The CDR3 sequence is CASSPLGGGSYEQYF. CDR3 in DNA: TGTGCCAGCAGCCCCCTGGGGGGTGGGTCCTATGAGCAGTACTTC.

The chain links TRBV6-2 or TRBV6-3 to TRBJ2-1; 8 nucleotides line up with TRBD2. V gave up 10 bases and J gave up 5 bases; unmatched junction bases: 10. The CDR3 contains 14 residues. Germline values: CDR1 MNHEY, CDR2 SVGEGT. CDR3 residues: CANRREAENNEQFF. The DNA of the CDR3 is TGTGCCAATAGGCGGGAGGCGGAGAACAATGAGCAGTTCTTC.

Comment on this clonotype: This may be a read error, as it is one base from a much larger clone. No conserved phenylalanine or tryptophan ends this CDR3, so it is likely a read error. The chain couples TRBV29-1 to TRBJ1-2; tentatively, D is TRBD1 (5 bases). V lost 1 base and J lost 4, with 19 bases in between. Germline values: CDR1 SQVTM, CDR2 ANQGSEA. The CDR3 length is 16 residues. The CDR3 DNA sequence: TGCAGCGTTGAAGCTTCTAACGTTGGGGCAAGCTATGGCTACACCTTA. It translates to CSVEASNVGASYGYTL.

This clonotype was recorded many times. The chain links TRBV29-1 to TRBJ1-1, with 9 bases aligning to TRBD1. The J segment lost 3 bases and the V segment lost 8 bases, leaving 7 bases of the junction unmatched. CDR3 length: 13 amino acids. CDR1 is SQVTM, CDR2 ANQGSEA, per germline. The CDR3 reads CSTRDRGDTEAFF. In DNA, the CDR3 is TGCAGCACCAGAGACAGGGGGGACACTGAAGCTTTCTTT.

About this clonotype itself: A much larger clone differs from this one at a single base, so this may be a read error. The chain carries TRBV29-1 and TRBJ2-5; possible D gene TRBD2, 5 bases. The CDR3 is made up of 13 amino acids. Per germline, CDR1 SQVTM and CDR2 ANQGSEA. CDR3 DNA: TGCCGCGTTGTAGGCGGAGGAGTTAGGACCCAGTACTTC. Translating it yields CRVVGGGVRTQYF. The full variable domain, in which reference TRBV29-1 and TRBJ2-5 provide the parts outside the CDR3, is SAVISQKPSRDICQRGTSLTIQCQVDSQVTMMFWYRQQPGQSLTLIATANQGSEATYESGFVIDKFPISRPNLTFSTLTVSNMSPEDSSIYLCRVVGGGVRTQYFGPGTRLLVL.

Points on this clonotype: The junction departs from the called germline gene at one end, perhaps through a read error. As DNA, the CDR3 is TGTGCCAGCAGTCACCGACAGGGACTACATTACAACGAGCAGTTCTTC. Protein sequence: CASSHRQGLHYNEQFF. The V gene is TRBV6-6, the J gene TRBJ2-1, with D perhaps given as TRBD1 or TRBD2 (7 bases each). The V gene's germline CDR1 is MNHNY and CDR2 SVGAGI (reference sequence). This CDR3 spans 16 amino acids.

This clonotype came up a few times. Since no conserved phenylalanine or tryptophan closes the CDR3, a read error is the likely cause. The DNA is left out, because the CDR3 cannot be placed on it with certainty; the CDR3 is given as TCRdb lists it. V usage is TRBV29-1 and J usage is TRBJ2-5. Germline assignment: CDR1 SQVTM and CDR2 ANQGSEA. Ends included, the CDR3 has 12 residues. CDR3 in amino acids: CSVDRSQETQYS.

As concerns this clonotype: This CDR3 is missing its conserved last phenylalanine or tryptophan, likely due to a read error. No DNA is shown, since the ends of the CDR3 on it are uncertain; the CDR3 is the one TCRdb lists. The chain couples TRBV29-1 to TRBJ1-1. The CDR3 numbers 10 amino acids, ends counted. Per the germline V gene, CDR1 is SQVTM and CDR2 is ANQGSEA. CDR3 sequence: CSGQSTEALS.

In the case of this clonotype: The junction does not match germline at one end; this may be a read error. The chain joins TRBV20-1 to TRBJ2-2; D is possibly TRBD2 (7 bases). This CDR3 is built from 12 residues. In germline, CDR1 is DFQATT, CDR2 SNEGSKA (reference sequence). The CDR3 sequence: CSTNGQSGELLF. The CDR3 bases are TGCAGTACTAATGGACAGAGCGGGGAGCTGCTTTTT.

This clonotype was seen only once. One junction end disagrees with the germline gene, perhaps due to a read error. The rearrangement joins TRBV28 to TRBJ2-3, with D possibly TRBD1 on 5 matching bases. This CDR3 contains 14 residues. Germline assignment: CDR1 MDHEN and CDR2 SYDVKM. The CDR3 DNA sequence: TGTGCCAGCAATCCTTATCAGGGCGCAGATTCGCAGTATTTT. Its translation is CASNPYQGADSQYF. Using reference TRBV28 and TRBJ2-3 for the parts outside the CDR3, the full variable domain is DVKVTQSSRYLVKRTGEKVFLECVQDMDHENMFWYRQDPGLGLRLIYFSYDVKMKEKGDIPEGYSVSREKKERFSLILESASTNQTSMYLCASNPYQGADSQYFGPGTRLTVL.

Concerning this clonotype: Mismatch with germline at one junction end may stem from a read error. This chain joins TRBV24-1 and TRBJ2-1; 7 bases are a match to TRBD1. CDR1 is KGHDR and CDR2 is SFDVKD in the germline V gene. CDR3 length: 16 amino acids. The CDR3 region has the DNA TGTGCCGCCAGTGATTTGGGGCAGGGGGTGTACAATGAGCAGTTCTTC. Amino acid sequence: CAASDLGQGVYNEQFF.

This clonotype was seen only a few times. This sequence may be a read error, since a much larger clone differs from it by one base. The V gene is TRBV11-2, the J gene TRBJ1-2; weak D call: TRBD1 (5 bases). Per the germline V gene, CDR1 is SGHAT and CDR2 is FQNNGV. The CDR3 covers 13 residues. Here the CDR3 reads CARSLEPGNGYTF. DNA of the CDR3: TGTGCCAGGAGCTTAGAGCCAGGGAATGGCTACACCTTC. The full variable domain, completed using reference TRBV11-2 and TRBJ1-2, is EAGVAQSPRYKIIEKRQSVAFWCNPISGHATLYWYQQILGQGPKLLIQFQNNGVVDDSQLPKDRFSAERLKGVDSTLKIQPAKLEDSAVYLCARSLEPGNGYTFGSGTRLTVV.

The chain is built from TRBV4-2 and TRBJ1-5; a weak D match, TRBD1 (5 bases). The CDR3 consists of 16 residues. The V end lost 4 bases, the J end lost 2 bases, and 15 bases lay between the germline ends. The V gene's germline CDR1 is LGHNA and CDR2 YNFKEQ. DNA for the CDR3: TGTGCCAGCAGCCTAAGTGCGGGGGTAGGCAATCAGCCCCAGCATTTT. Protein sequence: CASSLSAGVGNQPQHF.

Turning to this clonotype: A much more abundant neighbour one base away suggests this may be a read error. This CDR3 is CSAIRGGSPRKEQYF. The CDR3 coding sequence is TGCAGTGCTATAAGAGGAGGGTCTCCCCGAAAAGAGCAGTACTTC. This chain connects TRBV20-1 to TRBJ2-7; tentative D call: TRBD2 (6 bases). V lost 4 bases, J lost 7 bases, and 23 bases lay in between. This CDR3 contains 15 residues. Germline lookup yields CDR1 DFQATT and CDR2 SNEGSKA (reference sequence).

About this clonotype: Compared with germline, one end of the junction differs, possibly owing to a read error. The chain combines TRBV20-1 with TRBJ1-1; D call uncertain. This CDR3 has 15 amino acids. Germline CDR1 and CDR2: DFQATT and SNEGSKA (reference sequence). The CDR3 sequence is CNARDFRPSNTEAFF. DNA of the CDR3: TGCAATGCTAGAGATTTCAGGCCCTCGAACACTGAAGCTTTCTTT.

Details on this clonotype: One end of the junction does not line up with germline, which may come from a read error. The chain uses TRBV20-1 and TRBJ2-1; D may be TRBD1 or TRBD2 (5 bases each). Germline-derived CDR1 and CDR2 are DFQATT and SNEGSKA (reference sequence). The CDR3 is made up of 13 amino acids. The CDR3 DNA is TGCAGTGCTAGGAGGGACCAATATAATGAGCAGTTGTTC. This sequence encodes CSARRDQYNEQLF.

As concerns this clonotype: A junction end diverges from the germline sequence, so it may reflect a read error. The chain couples TRBV4-3 to TRBJ2-1; TRBD2 matches 7 bases. The CDR3 length is 16 residues. Per the germline V gene, CDR1 is LGHNA and CDR2 is YSLEER. The CDR3 DNA is TGCCCCAGCAGCCATAACGGGAGGACGATCTCCAATGAGCAGTTCTTC. Translating gives CPSSHNGRTISNEQFF.

This CDR3 reads CASVKIAGELFF. CDR3 nucleotides: TGCGCCAGCGTTAAAATTGCCGGGGAGCTGTTTTTT. V is TRBV10-1 and J is TRBJ2-2, with D unclear. Trimming took off 8 bases at V and 6 bases at J, with 10 bases between the two ends. Looked up from germline, CDR1 is WNHNN and CDR2 is SYGVQD (reference sequence). CDR3 length: 12 residues.

The table lists this clonotype with a few counts. The V and J genes are TRBV6-2 or TRBV6-3 and TRBJ1-5, with D possibly matching TRBD1 (5 bases). The germline gives CDR1 MNHEY, CDR2 SVGEGT. The CDR3 is 14 residues long. V was shortened by 2 bases and J by 6 bases, with 11 bases between the two germline ends. CDR3 DNA sequence: TGTGCCAGCAGTTACCGCCAGGGCACTCAGCCCCAGCATTTT. Translation gives CASSYRQGTQPQHF.

Comments on this clonotype: A much larger clone differs by one base, so this may be a read error. The chain joins TRBV4-2 to TRBJ1-2; D call uncertain. CDR3 length: 15 residues. The germline V gene encodes CDR1 LGHNA and CDR2 YNFKEQ. Trimming took 6 bases from V and 2 from J, leaving 16 bases between them. The CDR3 coding sequence is TGTGCCAGCAGGCAATTGGCCCTACCCAACTATGGCTACACCTTC. This translates into CASRQLALPNYGYTF.